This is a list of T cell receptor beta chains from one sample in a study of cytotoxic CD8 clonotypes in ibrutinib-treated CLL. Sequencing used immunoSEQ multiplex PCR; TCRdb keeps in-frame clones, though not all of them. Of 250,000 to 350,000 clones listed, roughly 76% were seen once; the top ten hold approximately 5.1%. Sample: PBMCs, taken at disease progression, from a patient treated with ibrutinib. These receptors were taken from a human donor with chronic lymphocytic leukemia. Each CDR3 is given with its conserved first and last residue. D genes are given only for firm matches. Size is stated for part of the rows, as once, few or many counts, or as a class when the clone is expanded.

CDR3 DNA: TGTGCCAGCAGTCCCGGTTATAAGTGGTACTTC
CDR3 protein: CASSPGYKWYF
D gene: NA
J gene: TRBJ2-7
clone size: NA
V gene: TRBV6-5
CDR3 length: 11

CDR3 DNA: TGTGCCAGCAGTGTCCACCGGGACTCCCTAACAGATACGCAGTATTTT
CDR3 protein: CASSVHRDSLTDTQYF
D gene: NA
J gene: TRBJ2-3
clone size: once
V gene: TRBV2
CDR3 length: 16

CDR3 DNA: TGTGCCAGCAGCTTAATAGCGGGGGCGAACACTGAAGCTTTCTTT
CDR3 protein: CASSLIAGANTEAFF
D gene: NA
J gene: TRBJ1-1
clone size: NA
V gene: TRBV7-3
CDR3 length: 15

CDR3 DNA: TGTGCCAGCAGTTTAGCGGGAGGAGGGAATGGCTACACCTTC
CDR3 protein: CASSLAGGGNGYTF
D gene: NA
J gene: TRBJ1-2
clone size: NA
V gene: TRBV27
CDR3 length: 14

CDR3 DNA: TGCGCCAGCAGCCATTCCCCTTTGGGGCCCTCGGAAGGCTACACCTTC
CDR3 protein: CASSHSPLGPSEGYTF
D gene: NA
J gene: TRBJ1-2
clone size: NA
V gene: TRBV4-3
CDR3 length: 16

CDR3 DNA: TGCGCCAGCAGCTTGGCCTTCGAGTACAGTGAGCAGTTCTTC
CDR3 protein: CASSLAFEYSEQFF
D gene: NA
J gene: TRBJ2-1
clone size: NA
V gene: TRBV5-1
CDR3 length: 14

CDR3 DNA: TGCGCCAGCAGTCGCAGGGATCGGGGCCCCTACGAGCAGTACTTC
CDR3 protein: CASSRRDRGPYEQYF
D gene: NA
J gene: TRBJ2-7
clone size: NA
V gene: TRBV23-1
CDR3 length: 15

CDR3 DNA: TGTGCCAGCAGCATCAAACAGGGCCCTGAGCAGTTCTTC
CDR3 protein: CASSIKQGPEQFF
D gene: NA
J gene: TRBJ2-1
clone size: NA
V gene: TRBV9
CDR3 length: 13

CDR3 DNA: TGTGCCAGCAGCATCGGAGGGAGTGGAGAAAAACTGTTTTTT
CDR3 protein: CASSIGGSGEKLFF
D gene: NA
J gene: TRBJ1-4
clone size: NA
V gene: TRBV9
CDR3 length: 14

CDR3 DNA: TGCAGCGTTGTGGCACTAAACATTCAGTACTTC
CDR3 protein: CSVVALNIQYF
D gene: NA
J gene: TRBJ2-4
clone size: few
V gene: TRBV29-1
CDR3 length: 11

CDR3 DNA: TGTGCCAGCAGCCCCGGGACTAGCGGGAGGGCCGATGAGCAGTTCTTC
CDR3 protein: CASSPGTSGRADEQFF
D gene: NA
J gene: TRBJ2-1
clone size: NA
V gene: TRBV21-1
CDR3 length: 16

CDR3 DNA: TGTGCCAGCAGTCGGGACCCTAGCACAGATACGCAGTATTTT
CDR3 protein: CASSRDPSTDTQYF
D gene: NA
J gene: TRBJ2-3
clone size: NA
V gene: TRBV14
CDR3 length: 14

CDR3 DNA: TGTGCCAGCAGCGCGGACAGCTTGAATTCACCCCTCCACTTT
CDR3 protein: CASSADSLNSPLHF
D gene: NA
J gene: TRBJ1-6
clone size: NA
V gene: TRBV9
CDR3 length: 14

CDR3 DNA: TGCAGCGTAGGTGACAGGGGGCGCGGCGACGAGCAGTACTTC
CDR3 protein: CSVGDRGRGDEQYF
D gene: TRBD1
J gene: TRBJ2-7
clone size: few
V gene: TRBV29-1
CDR3 length: 14

CDR3 DNA: TGTGCCAGCAGCTTCAGGGAGAAGGGGAATGAGCAGTTCTTC
CDR3 protein: CASSFREKGNEQFF
D gene: NA
J gene: TRBJ2-1
clone size: NA
V gene: TRBV7-9
CDR3 length: 14

CDR3 DNA: TGCGCCAGCAGTGCTGGGGACACAGATACGCAGTATTTT
CDR3 protein: CASSAGDTDTQYF
D gene: NA
J gene: TRBJ2-3
clone size: NA
V gene: TRBV10-1
CDR3 length: 13

CDR3 DNA: TGTGCCAGCAGCCCCACATCGGGGGGTAACACCGGGGAGCTGTTTTTT
CDR3 protein: CASSPTSGGNTGELFF
D gene: TRBD2
J gene: TRBJ2-2
clone size: NA
V gene: TRBV7-9
CDR3 length: 16

CDR3 DNA: TGTGCCAGCAGTGAAAGGGTCATATATTTT
CDR3 protein: CASSERVIYF
D gene: NA
J gene: TRBJ1-3
clone size: NA
V gene: TRBV6-1
CDR3 length: 10

CDR3 DNA: TGTGCCAGCAGTTCCTACAGGGGCGCCTACGAGCAGTACTTC
CDR3 protein: CASSSYRGAYEQYF
D gene: TRBD1
J gene: TRBJ2-7
clone size: NA
V gene: TRBV28
CDR3 length: 14

CDR3 DNA: TGTGCCAGTAGTATAGGAGGCCACTACGAGCAGTACTTC
CDR3 protein: CASSIGGHYEQYF
D gene: NA
J gene: TRBJ2-7
clone size: few
V gene: TRBV19
CDR3 length: 13

CDR3 DNA: TGCGCCAGCAGCTTCTTCCTGGGAGCTTACGAGCAGTACTTC
CDR3 protein: CASSFFLGAYEQYF
D gene: NA
J gene: TRBJ2-7
clone size: NA
V gene: TRBV5-1
CDR3 length: 14

CDR3 DNA: TGTGCCAGCAGCATGAAGACAGGGTTACACAATGAGCAGTTCTTC
CDR3 protein: CASSMKTGLHNEQFF
D gene: TRBD1
J gene: TRBJ2-1
clone size: NA
V gene: TRBV5-4
CDR3 length: 15

CDR3 DNA: TGTGCCAGCAGCTTAGCCTTTTATCCCGAGCAGTACTTC
CDR3 protein: CASSLAFYPEQYF
D gene: NA
J gene: TRBJ2-7
clone size: NA
V gene: TRBV7-9
CDR3 length: 13

CDR3 DNA: TGTGCCAGCAGCCAAGTCAGGGGGCTCCAAGAGACCCAGTACTTC
CDR3 protein: CASSQVRGLQETQYF
D gene: TRBD1
J gene: TRBJ2-5
clone size: NA
V gene: TRBV14
CDR3 length: 15

CDR3 DNA: TGCAGCGTCGCGGGAAGGACAGGGGACACCCCCTACGAGCAGTACTTC
CDR3 protein: CSVAGRTGDTPYEQYF
D gene: TRBD1
J gene: TRBJ2-7
clone size: NA
V gene: TRBV29-1
CDR3 length: 16

CDR3 DNA: TGTGCCAGCAGCACCCGACAGGGACGGCGCTACGAGCAGTACTTC
CDR3 protein: CASSTRQGRRYEQYF
D gene: TRBD1
J gene: TRBJ2-7
clone size: NA
V gene: TRBV7-2
CDR3 length: 15